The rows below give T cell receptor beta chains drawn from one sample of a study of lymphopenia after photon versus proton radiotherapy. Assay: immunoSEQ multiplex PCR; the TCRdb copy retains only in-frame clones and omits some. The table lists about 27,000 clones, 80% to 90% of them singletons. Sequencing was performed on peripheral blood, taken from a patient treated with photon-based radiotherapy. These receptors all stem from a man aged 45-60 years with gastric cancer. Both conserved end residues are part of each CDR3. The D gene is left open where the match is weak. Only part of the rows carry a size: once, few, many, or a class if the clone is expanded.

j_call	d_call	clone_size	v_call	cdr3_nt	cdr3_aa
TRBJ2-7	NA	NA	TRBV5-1	TGCGCCAGCAGCACAGACCTCGGGCGGACCTACGAGCAGTACTTC	CASSTDLGRTYEQYF
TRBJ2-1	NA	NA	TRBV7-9	TGTGCCAGCAGCTTAGCGCCTGGGTCAGGGCAGTTCTTC	CASSLAPGSGQFF
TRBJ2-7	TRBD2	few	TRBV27	TGTGCCGAATGCCGGACTAGCGGGGGTTATGAGCAGTACTTC	CAECRTSGGYEQYF
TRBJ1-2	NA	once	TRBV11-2	TGTGCCAGCAGCTCCGACGGCTATGGCTACACCTTC	CASSSDGYGYTF
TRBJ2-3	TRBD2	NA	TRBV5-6	TGTGCCAGCAGCCCGCGGGGGGCCCGGCGCGATACGCAGTATTTT	CASSPRGARRDTQYF
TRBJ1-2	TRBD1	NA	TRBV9	TGTGCCAGCAGCCGGGACAGAGGTTATGGCTACACCTTC	CASSRDRGYGYTF
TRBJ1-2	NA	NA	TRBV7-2	TGTGCCAGCAGCTACGACGCGGGGCGGCCAGGCTACACCTTC	CASSYDAGRPGYTF
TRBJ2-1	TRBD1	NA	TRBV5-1	TGCGCCAGCAGCTTGGAACAGGGGGCATGGGATGAGCAGTTCTTC	CASSLEQGAWDEQFF
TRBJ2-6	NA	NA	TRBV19	TGTGCCAGTGGCAGGGACTCCGGGGCCAACGTCCTGACTTTC	CASGRDSGANVLTF
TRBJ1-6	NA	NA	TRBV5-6	TGTGCCAGCAGCCGGCTCCTTGGGGGAAATAATTCACCCCTCCACTTT	CASSRLLGGNNSPLHF
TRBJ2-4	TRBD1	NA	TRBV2	TGTGCCAGCAGTGATGGGACAGGGCAGGTCATTCAGTACTTC	CASSDGTGQVIQYF
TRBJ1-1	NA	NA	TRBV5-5	TGTGCCAGCAGCTCGAACAGGTGGGAGAACACTGAAGCTTTCTTT	CASSSNRWENTEAFF
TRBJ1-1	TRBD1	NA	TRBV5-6	TGTGCCAGCAGCTTCGGGACAGGGGGCGAAGCTTTCTTT	CASSFGTGGEAFF
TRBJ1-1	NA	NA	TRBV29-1	TGCAGCGTTGAAGAGGGGGGAAGGGAAGCTTTCTTT	CSVEEGGREAFF
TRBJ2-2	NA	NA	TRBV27	TGTGCCAGCCCTACCACCGGGGAGCTGTTTTTT	CASPTTGELFF
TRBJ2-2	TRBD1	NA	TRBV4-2	TGTGCCAGCAGCTCCGGACAGGGATTCGGGGAGCTGTTTTTT	CASSSGQGFGELFF
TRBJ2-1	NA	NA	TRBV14	TGTGCCAGCAGCCCAAGTGGGGGTGGATACAATGAGCAGTTCTTC	CASSPSGGGYNEQFF
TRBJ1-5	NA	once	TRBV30	TGTGCCTGGAGTGCCCTGGGAGAGGGGAGGAATCAGCCCCAGCATTTT	CAWSALGEGRNQPQHF
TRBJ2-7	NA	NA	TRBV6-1	TGTGCCAGCAGCCCGGCGGGGATTGAGCAGTACTTC	CASSPAGIEQYF
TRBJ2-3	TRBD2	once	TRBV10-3	TGTGCCATAGGGACTAGCGGGGGGAGAACTAGCACAGATACGCAGTATTTT	CAIGTSGGRTSTDTQYF
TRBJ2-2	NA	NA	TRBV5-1	TGCGCCAGCAGCTTGGTGGGAGACGGCACCGGGGAGCTGTTTTTT	CASSLVGDGTGELFF
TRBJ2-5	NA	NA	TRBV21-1	TGTGCCAGCAGCCCAAAAGAGGCCACTGAGACCCAGTACTTC	CASSPKEATETQYF
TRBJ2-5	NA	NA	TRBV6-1	TGTGCCAGCAGTGAGAGTGGCTGGCGTCGTGTAAGAGAGACCCAGTACTTC	CASSESGWRRVRETQYF
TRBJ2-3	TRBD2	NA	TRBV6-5	TGTGCCAGCAGTTCACGGGGGGGGACAGATACGCAGTATTTT	CASSSRGGTDTQYF
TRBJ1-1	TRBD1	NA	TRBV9	TGTGCCAGCAGCGCTCGCCCAGGGGGGACTGAAGCTTTCTTT	CASSARPGGTEAFF
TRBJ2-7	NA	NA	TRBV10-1	TGCGCCAGCAGTACAGGGTACGAGCAGTACTTC	CASSTGYEQYF
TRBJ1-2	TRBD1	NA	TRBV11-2	TGTGCCAGCAGCTTAGTTGGCAGGGGGAACTATGGCTACACCTTC	CASSLVGRGNYGYTF
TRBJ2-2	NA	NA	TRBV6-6	TGTGCCAGCAGTTACTCGGGGACCGGGGAGCTGTTTTTT	CASSYSGTGELFF
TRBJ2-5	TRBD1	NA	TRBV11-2	TGTGCCAGCAGCCCTAGGGACAGAGCAGCGGAGACCCAGTACTTC	CASSPRDRAAETQYF
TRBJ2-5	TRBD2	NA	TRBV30	TGTGCCTGGGGTCACGGACTAGCGGGGGCCGCGGCCCAGTACTTC	CAWGHGLAGAAAQYF
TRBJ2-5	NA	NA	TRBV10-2	TGCGCCAGCAGTGAGTCGGGGACGCAAGAGACCCAGTACTTC	CASSESGTQETQYF
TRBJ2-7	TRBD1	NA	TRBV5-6	TGTGCCAGCAGCTTTCCCGGGACAGGGGGGTACGAGCAGTACTTC	CASSFPGTGGYEQYF
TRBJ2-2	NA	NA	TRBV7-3	TGTGCCAGCAGCCCAACCGACTCGAACACCGGGGAGCTGTTTTTT	CASSPTDSNTGELFF
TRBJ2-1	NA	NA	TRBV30	TGTGCCTGGAGTGTCAACAACAATGAGCAGTTCTTC	CAWSVNNNEQFF
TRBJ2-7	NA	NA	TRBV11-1	TGTGCCAGCAGCGGGACTGCCTCCTACGAGCAGTACTTC	CASSGTASYEQYF
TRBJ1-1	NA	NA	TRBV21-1	TGTGCCAGCAGCTCACGACAGGGCTCGTTGAACACTGAAGCTTTCTTT	CASSSRQGSLNTEAFF
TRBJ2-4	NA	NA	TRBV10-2	TGCGCCAGCAGTGAAGAGCTTCTAGCCAAAAACATTCAGTACTTC	CASSEELLAKNIQYF
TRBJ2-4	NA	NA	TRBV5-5	TGTGCCAGCAGCTTTGGGGAACAGGATGGTATTAACATTCAGTACTTC	CASSFGEQDGINIQYF
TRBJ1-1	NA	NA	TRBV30	TGTGCCTGGAGTCGCGAGGAGAACGCTGAAGCTTTCTTT	CAWSREENAEAFF
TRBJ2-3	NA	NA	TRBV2	TGTGCCAGCAGTTACAGAACAGATACGCAGTATTTT	CASSYRTDTQYF
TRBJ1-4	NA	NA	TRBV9	TGTGCCAGCAGCGTAGACAGATCAACTAATGAAAAACTGTTTTTT	CASSVDRSTNEKLFF
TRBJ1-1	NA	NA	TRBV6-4	TGTGCGTCCTCAGGGGCGAGGGGCACTGAAGCTTTCTTT	CASSGARGTEAFF
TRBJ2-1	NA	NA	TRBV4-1	TGCGCCAGCAGCCAGGATACAGGGACTACCTACAATGAGCAGTTCTTC	CASSQDTGTTYNEQFF
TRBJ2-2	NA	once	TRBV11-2	TGTGCCAGCAGCTCGGGGACATTATACTCCGGGGAGCTGTTTTTT	CASSSGTLYSGELFF
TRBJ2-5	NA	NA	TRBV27	TGTGCCAGCAGTTTAAACTCGGGTGGGGAGACCCAGTACTTC	CASSLNSGGETQYF
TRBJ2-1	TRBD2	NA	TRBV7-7	TGTGCCAGCAGCCTCGGTAGCGGGCCATACAATGAGCAGTTCTTC	CASSLGSGPYNEQFF
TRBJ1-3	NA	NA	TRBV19	TGTGCCAGTAGTCATCAGTACAGCTCTGGAAACACCATATATTTT	CASSHQYSSGNTIYF
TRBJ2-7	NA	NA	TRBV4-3	TGCGCCAGCAGCCAAGATTGGGGCAGCTACGAGCAGTACTTC	CASSQDWGSYEQYF
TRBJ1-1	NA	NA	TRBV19	TGTGCCAGTGCAATTGACAACACTGAAGCTTTCTTT	CASAIDNTEAFF
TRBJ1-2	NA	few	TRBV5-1	TGCGCCAGCAGCTTGGTGGACACCTCCTATGGCTACACCTTC	CASSLVDTSYGYTF